The clone carrying this T cell receptor beta chain turned up a few times. The entry originates in a study of blood T cell repertoires in COVID-19. Original analysis: Amplification of reference gene primers was used by the study to estimate nucleated cell counts. Using immunoSEQ multiplex PCR, the repertoire was profiled, and TCRdb retains in-frame clones only, with some absent. The V and J calls and clone size are taken from that table; D and trimming were inferred from the DNA. The data contain roughly 120,000 clones, more than 75% of them singletons. This receptor was obtained from a man aged 55 to 70 with acute or convalescent COVID-19. Sequences were obtained from peripheral blood.

CDR3 in DNA: TGTGCCAGCAGCGTAGGGGCTAGCGGGGACCGTGAGCAGTTCTTC. Translating it yields CASSVGASGDREQFF. The chain links TRBV7-3 to TRBJ2-1; the match to TRBD2 covers 9 bases. The V gene's germline CDR1 is SGHTA and CDR2 FQGTGA. The CDR3 contains 15 residues. V trimming: 5 bases; J trimming: 9 bases; junction bases outside the gene matches: 11.